A single sample is the source of the 10 T cell receptor beta chains below, sequenced in a study of identical twins' blood T cells. TCRdb re-called the 5' RACE reads with MiXCR, one entry per CDR3 protein. The table shows about 370,000 distinct CDR3 sequences, with more than 25% occurring only once. Sequenced material: PBMCs. The receptors here all came from a woman aged 18 to 55 in good health.

The chain joins TRBV29-1 to TRBJ2-2; no firm D call. The germline V gene has CDR1 SQVTM and CDR2 ANQGSEA. Trimming pared 7 bases from V and 4 bases from J, leaving 16 bases between. The CDR3 has 14 amino acids. CDR3 bases: TGCAGCGCTGACTTGCGGTCGGGCACCGGGGAGCTGTTTTTT. Residues: CSADLRSGTGELFF.

This rearrangement joins TRBV2 to TRBJ2-7, with 8 bases identical to TRBD1. V was clipped by 1 base and J by 2 bases; unmatched bases: 4. Germline V gives CDR1 SNHLY, CDR2 FYNNEI. The CDR3 is 15 residues long. CDR3 nucleotide sequence: TGTGCCAGCAGTGAAGGTGACAGGGGTCCCTACGAGCAGTACTTC. Its protein product is CASSEGDRGPYEQYF.

A few counts support this clonotype. The chain employs TRBV5-1 and TRBJ1-1; D not resolved. The CDR3 has 14 amino acids. V was trimmed by 2 bases and J by 3 bases, leaving 11 bases between them. Germline V CDR1 and CDR2: SGHRS, YFSETQ. CDR3 loop: CASSFTPGDTEAFF. CDR3 sequence (DNA): TGCGCCAGCAGCTTTACGCCTGGGGACACTGAAGCTTTCTTT.

This clonotype came up many times. V gene TRBV6-5 combines with J gene TRBJ1-4; TRBD1 might be the D (5 bases). Germline V gives CDR1 MNHEY, CDR2 SVGAGI. Trimming pared 4 bases from V and 5 bases from J, leaving 8 bases between. The CDR3 extends over 13 amino acids. DNA for the CDR3: TGTGCCAGCAGTTCAGGGTTGAATGAAAAACTGTTTTTT. Translation: CASSSGLNEKLFF.

As concerns this clonotype: The germline gene is not matched at one end of the junction; a read error may be the cause. The CDR3 DNA reads as TGTGCCGGCAGAAACCGGGCCCAGAACACTGGAGCTTTCTTT. This codes for CAGRNRAQNTGAFF. The V gene is TRBV12-3 or TRBV12-4, the J gene TRBJ1-1; no clear D gene. This CDR3 has 14 residues.

A few counts support this clonotype. The chain couples TRBV9 to TRBJ1-3, with 7 bases lining up with TRBD1. The V gene's germline CDR1 is SGDLS and CDR2 YYNGEE. V trimming: 3 bases; J trimming: 0 bases; junction bases outside the gene matches: 12. The CDR3 has 18 amino acids. The CDR3 is CASSGRNLQGISGNTIYF. DNA for the CDR3: TGTGCCAGCAGCGGGAGGAACCTACAGGGGATCTCTGGAAACACCATATATTTT.

This clonotype was observed a few times. V usage is TRBV20-1 and J usage is TRBJ2-4, with D tentatively TRBD2 (6 bases). Germline CDR1 DFQATT, CDR2 SNEGSKA (reference sequence). The CDR3 totals 11 residues. V gave up 6 bases and J gave up 13 bases, with 16 bases separating them. The CDR3 DNA sequence: TGCAGTGCGGTCCCCCGGGACTCCCAGTACTTC. Protein sequence: CSAVPRDSQYF.

The J gene is TRBJ2-7, the V gene TRBV5-1; D might be TRBD1 (7 bases). V lost 3 bases and J lost 4, with 14 bases in between. Germline CDR1 SGHRS, CDR2 YFSETQ. The CDR3 spans 14 residues. CDR3 sequence: CASSSAGGCYEQYF. CDR3 bases: TGCGCCAGCAGCTCTGCAGGGGGGTGTTACGAGCAGTACTTC.

This clonotype appeared a few times. The CDR3 protein is CASSFGEHYGYTF. The CDR3 DNA sequence: TGTGCCAGCAGTTTCGGGGAGCACTATGGCTACACCTTC. The chain carries TRBV27 and TRBJ1-2; D gene unclear. Germline assignment: CDR1 MNHEY and CDR2 SMNVEV (reference sequence). The CDR3 totals 13 residues. V lost 3 bases to trimming and J lost 3 bases, with 8 bases between them.

Concerning this clonotype: This may come from a read error, since a much larger clone is one base off. J is TRBJ1-2 and V is TRBV5-1; D call uncertain. V dropped 3 bases and J dropped 8 bases, with 17 bases sitting between them. This CDR3 region has 14 residues. Per the germline V gene, CDR1 is SGHRS and CDR2 is YFSETQ. CDR3 nucleotide sequence: TGCGCCAGCAGCTCGCGAAGACGGGAACAAGGCTACACCTTC. Its protein is CASSSRRREQGYTF.